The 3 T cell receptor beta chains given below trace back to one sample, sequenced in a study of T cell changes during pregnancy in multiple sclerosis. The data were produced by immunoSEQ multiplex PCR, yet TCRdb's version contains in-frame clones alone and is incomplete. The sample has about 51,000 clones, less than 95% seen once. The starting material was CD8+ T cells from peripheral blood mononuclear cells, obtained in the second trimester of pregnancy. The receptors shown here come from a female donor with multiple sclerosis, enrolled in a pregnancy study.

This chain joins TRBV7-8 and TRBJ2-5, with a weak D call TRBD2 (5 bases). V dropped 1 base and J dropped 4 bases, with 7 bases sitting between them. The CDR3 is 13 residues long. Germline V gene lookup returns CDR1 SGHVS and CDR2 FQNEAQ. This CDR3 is CASSLGRGETQYF. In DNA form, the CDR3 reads TGTGCCAGCAGCTTAGGACGGGGAGAGACCCAGTACTTC. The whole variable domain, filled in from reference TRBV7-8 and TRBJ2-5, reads GAGVSQSPRYKVAKRGQDVALRCDPISGHVSLFWYQQALGQGPEFLTYFQNEAQLDKSGLPSDRFFAERPEGSVSTLKIQRTQQEDSAVYLCASSLGRGETQYFGPGTRLLVL.

The DNA of the CDR3 is TGCGCCAGCAGTCCGACAGGGGCGTTGAACACCGGGGAGCTGTTTTTT. As protein: CASSPTGALNTGELFF. The rearrangement uses TRBV4-3 and TRBJ2-2; 8 bases line up with TRBD1. This CDR3 has 16 residues. Germline V gives CDR1 LGHNA, CDR2 YSLEER. V trimming: 6 bases; J trimming: 1 base; junction bases outside the gene matches: 7.

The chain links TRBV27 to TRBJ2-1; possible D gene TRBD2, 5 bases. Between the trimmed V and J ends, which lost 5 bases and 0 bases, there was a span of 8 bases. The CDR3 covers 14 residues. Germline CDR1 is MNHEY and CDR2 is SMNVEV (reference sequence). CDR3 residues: CASSPGISYNEQFF. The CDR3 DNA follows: TGTGCCAGCAGTCCGGGGATCTCCTACAATGAGCAGTTCTTC.